The 27 T cell receptor beta chains listed next were all sequenced from one sample in a study of regulatory T cells in long-lasting Graves disease. Arm-PCR of CDR3 regions and iRepertoire HTBI primers were used to build TCR beta libraries. TCRdb ran MiXCR on the multiplex PCR reads and lists one entry per CDR3 protein. There are 420,000 or so distinct CDR3 sequences in the sample; around 17% occur only once, and less than 30% lies in the top ten. Time point in this sample: newly diagnosed GD, antithyroid drugs for less than 3 months. The TCR library was prepared using RNA isolated from PBMCs. This sample also belongs to another study, concerning T cells in Graves' hyperthyroidism and ophthalmopathy.

The material was peripheral blood mononuclear cells (PBMCs), obtained at new diagnosis, from a patient treated with antithyroid drugs. The receptors stem from a woman aged 18-29 years with Graves disease.

The V and J genes are TRBV7-3 and TRBJ2-2; 7 bases are shared with TRBD2. Germline assignment: CDR1 SGHTA and CDR2 FQGTGA. The CDR3 covers 13 residues. V was clipped by 7 bases and J by 2 bases; unmatched bases: 1. The CDR3 loop is CASTTSNTGELFF. The CDR3 region has the DNA TGTGCCAGCACGACTAGCAACACCGGGGAGCTGTTTTTT.

This clonotype showed up many times. V usage is TRBV7-2 and J usage is TRBJ1-1, with unresolved D. The CDR3 totals 14 residues. Germline V gene data show CDR1 as SGHTA and CDR2 as FQGNSA. With 5 bases removed from V and 0 bases from J, the gap between germline ends came to 10 bases. CDR3 residues: CASSKGPLNTEAFF. As DNA, the CDR3 is TGTGCCAGCAGCAAGGGCCCACTGAACACTGAAGCTTTCTTT.

This clonotype showed up just a few times. The chain is built from TRBV7-2 and TRBJ2-7; D possibly uses TRBD1 or TRBD2 (5 bases each). Germline V CDR1 and CDR2: SGHTA, FQGNSA. CDR3 length: 15 amino acids. The germline V and J ends were trimmed by 1 base and 0 bases, with 10 bases remaining between them. In DNA form, the CDR3 reads TGTGCCAGCAGCTTAGTCCCAGGGAGCTCCTACGAGCAGTACTTC. Its translation is CASSLVPGSSYEQYF.

In its sample, this clonotype was seen a few times. The rearrangement joins TRBV7-2 to TRBJ2-3; D is ambiguous. CDR1 is SGHTA, CDR2 FQGNSA, per germline. This CDR3 has 14 amino acids. The germline V and J ends were trimmed by 2 bases and 5 bases, with 11 bases remaining between them. In DNA, the CDR3 is TGTGCCAGCAGCTTATCTACGACGGGAGATACGCAGTATTTT. Translating it yields CASSLSTTGDTQYF. Looking up the rest from reference TRBV7-2 and TRBJ2-3 gives the full variable domain: GAGVSQSPSNKVTEKGKDVELRCDPISGHTALYWYRQSLGQGLEFLIYFQGNSAPDKSGLPSDRFSAERTGGSVSTLTIQRTQQEDSAVYLCASSLSTTGDTQYFGPGTRLTVL.

V and J are TRBV20-1 and TRBJ2-1; possibly TRBD2 for D (5 bases). Germline CDR1 and CDR2: DFQATT and SNEGSKA (reference sequence). The ends were cut back, 0 bases at V and 9 bases at J, with 6 bases in the middle. The CDR3 has 11 amino acids. The CDR3 reads CSAREEAEQFF. DNA of the CDR3: TGCAGTGCTAGAGAGGAGGCTGAGCAGTTCTTC.

The CDR3 DNA follows: TGTGCCACCAGCGTAGGTCCAGATACGCAGTATTTT. Amino acids: CATSVGPDTQYF. The chain has TRBV15 and TRBJ2-3; D is unclear. Germline-derived CDR1 and CDR2 are LNHNV and YYDKDF (reference sequence). With 5 bases removed from V and 4 bases from J, the gap between germline ends came to 7 bases. The CDR3 is made up of 12 amino acids.

The gene calls are TRBV20-1 and TRBJ2-2, with D hard to call. The germline V gene encodes CDR1 DFQATT and CDR2 SNEGSKA (reference sequence). This CDR3 spans 16 amino acids. V was trimmed by 0 bases and J by 1 base, leaving 12 bases between them. CDR3 residues: CSARDLNNRNTGELFF. In nucleotides, the CDR3 is TGCAGTGCTAGAGACCTAAACAACAGGAACACCGGGGAGCTGTTTTTT.

CDR3 loop: CASSTGLAGGHGELFF. The CDR3 coding sequence is TGCGCCAGCAGCACCGGACTAGCGGGAGGTCACGGGGAGCTGTTTTTT. The rearrangement links TRBV5-1 to TRBJ2-2; 14 bases agree with TRBD2. The V segment lost 4 bases and the J segment 7 bases; nucleotides outside the gene matches: 6. Looked up from germline, CDR1 is SGHRS and CDR2 is YFSETQ. CDR3 length: 16 amino acids.

This clonotype appeared many times. A read error may produce the germline difference seen at one junction end. The chain links TRBV5-1 to TRBJ1-1; 9 bases match TRBD1. From germline, CDR1 is SGHRS and CDR2 YFSETQ. The CDR3 is 14 residues long. The CDR3 DNA sequence: TGCGCCAGCAGCTTGGGGGACAGGGACTTCCGGCCCGCATTT. Encoded protein: CASSLGDRDFRPAF.

This sequence joins TRBV6-1 and TRBJ1-1; TRBD1 is a possible D gene (5 bases). Between the trimmed V and J ends, which lost 6 bases and 4 bases, there was a span of 15 bases. CDR3 length equals 14 residues. Looked up from germline, CDR1 is MNHNS and CDR2 is SASEGT. The CDR3 DNA sequence: TGTGCCAGCAGACGGGCAGGGCGAAGCACTGAAGCTTTCTTT. Encoded protein: CASRRAGRSTEAFF.

This clonotype was detected many times. The chain combines TRBV20-1 with TRBJ2-7; D is tentatively TRBD1 or TRBD2 (5 bases each). Deletions cut 7 bases from V and 7 bases from J, with 20 bases between. Germline values: CDR1 DFQATT, CDR2 SNEGSKA (reference sequence). CDR3 size: 13 residues. For the CDR3, the DNA is TGCAGTGTTCCCGGGACCACAATTTTGGAGCAGTACTTC. Protein product: CSVPGTTILEQYF.

The gene calls are TRBV4-1 and TRBJ1-2; 9 bases map to TRBD1. Trimming at V came to 0 bases and at J to 8 bases, leaving 4 bases not matched to a gene. The germline CDR1 and CDR2 sequences are MGHRA and YSYEKL. This CDR3 contains 14 residues. CDR3 sequence (DNA): TGCGCCAGCAGCCAAGACCGGACAGGGGAAGGCTACACCTTC. Its protein is CASSQDRTGEGYTF.

There are many counts of this clonotype. The chain combines TRBV7-3 with TRBJ2-7; 10 bases map to TRBD2. The V gene end was trimmed by 5 bases and the J gene end by 6 bases; junction bases not matched to a gene: 10. The CDR3 covers 15 residues. CDR1 and CDR2 from the germline V gene are SGHTA and FQGTGA. CDR3 protein: CASSPSGRETVEQYF. The CDR3 DNA reads TGTGCCAGCAGCCCGAGCGGGAGGGAGACGGTCGAGCAGTACTTC.

This clonotype was counted at least ten times. The V call is TRBV30, the J call TRBJ2-2; 7 bases line up with TRBD1. Looked up from germline, CDR1 is GTSNPN and CDR2 is SVGIG (reference sequence). V was pared by 5 bases and J by 3 bases, with 9 bases of the junction left unmatched. CDR3 length: 15 amino acids. CDR3 residues: CAWGRGGSDTGELFF. The CDR3 DNA sequence: TGTGCCTGGGGACGAGGGGGCTCGGACACCGGGGAGCTGTTTTTT.

The chain uses TRBV20-1 and TRBJ2-7; TRBD2 matches at 7 bases. The V gene's germline CDR1 is DFQATT and CDR2 SNEGSKA (reference sequence). The junction had 13 bases not matched to a gene; V was cut back by 3 bases and J by 2 bases. The CDR3 length is 16 residues. The CDR3 sequence is CSARGPNSGTAYEQYF. In DNA form, the CDR3 reads TGCAGTGCTAGGGGACCCAACAGCGGGACCGCCTACGAGCAGTACTTC.

This clonotype was seen only a few times. The chain is built from TRBV12-3 or TRBV12-4 and TRBJ2-1; TRBD2 matches at 7 bases. The CDR3 extends over 14 amino acids. The V segment lost 4 bases and the J segment 8 bases; nucleotides outside the gene matches: 8. The CDR3 region is CASSSVVAGDEQFF. The CDR3 DNA is TGTGCCAGCAGTTCGGTTGTAGCGGGCGATGAGCAGTTCTTC.

Of note for this clonotype: A much more abundant neighbour one base away suggests this may be a read error. The chain combines TRBV2 with TRBJ1-5; 10 nucleotides align to TRBD1. Germline V gives CDR1 SNHLY, CDR2 FYNNEI. The CDR3 consists of 15 residues. The CDR3 protein is CAGRTTGGIDQPQHF. The DNA of the CDR3 is TGTGCCGGCAGGACGACAGGGGGCATCGATCAGCCCCAGCATTTT.

Note on this clonotype: At one end the junction does not follow the germline gene, possibly because of a read error. This rearrangement joins TRBV3-1 to TRBJ2-7; no clear D gene. Germline assignment: CDR1 LGHDT and CDR2 YNNKEL (reference sequence). This CDR3 has 12 amino acids. This CDR3 reads CASSQASYERYF. CDR3 coding DNA: TGTGCCAGCAGCCAAGCTTCCTACGAGCGGTACTTC.

The table lists this clonotype with a few counts. The V and J genes are TRBV11-2 and TRBJ2-1; 12 bases agree with TRBD2. This CDR3 is built from 24 residues. The V and J ends lost 5 bases and 0 bases, in that order; junction bases with no gene match: 26. In germline, CDR1 is SGHAT, CDR2 FQNNGV. In nucleotides, the CDR3 is TGTGCCAGCAGCCAAATTCGTGACAGGGACAACCTAGCGGGAGGGCCCCCCTCCTACAATGAGCAGTTCTTC. Encoded protein: CASSQIRDRDNLAGGPPSYNEQFF.

The table lists this clonotype with a few counts. The chain couples TRBV27 to TRBJ1-6; no firm D call. The V gene's germline CDR1 is MNHEY and CDR2 SMNVEV (reference sequence). The CDR3 has 13 amino acids. Trimming pared 3 bases from V and 7 bases from J, leaving 7 bases between. The CDR3 bases are TGTGCCAGCAGTTTCCGGGAGAATTCACCCCTCCACTTT. It specifies CASSFRENSPLHF.

This clonotype appeared many times. The chain combines TRBV24-1 with TRBJ2-7; D gene uncertain. Per germline, CDR1 KGHDR and CDR2 SFDVKD. V was pared by 8 bases and J by 3 bases, with 13 bases between. This CDR3 is 13 amino acids long. The CDR3 sequence is CATNDGVNYEQYF. Written as DNA, the CDR3 is TGTGCCACCAACGATGGCGTGAACTACGAGCAGTACTTC.

There are a few counts of this clonotype. The CDR3 spells CASSSPLTFRTGKGSYGYTF. CDR3 DNA: TGTGCCAGCAGCTCCCCGCTTACGTTCCGGACAGGCAAAGGGTCCTATGGCTACACCTTC. The rearrangement uses TRBV7-2 and TRBJ1-2; 7 bases agree with TRBD1. V shed 4 bases, J shed 4 bases, and the junction held 24 bases outside the gene matches. The CDR3 length is 20 residues. The germline V gene encodes CDR1 SGHTA and CDR2 FQGNSA.

This clonotype has only a few counts. This rearrangement joins TRBV14 to TRBJ1-6; D not certain. The germline V gene encodes CDR1 SGHDN and CDR2 FVKESK. The CDR3 loop spans 15 amino acids. V dropped 2 bases and J dropped 7 bases, with 12 bases sitting between them. The DNA of the CDR3 is TGTGCCAGCAGCCAACGACTGGGAGCAAATTCACCCCTCCACTTT. Residues: CASSQRLGANSPLHF.

Concerning this clonotype: Being one base from a much bigger clone, this may be a read error. The CDR3 nucleotides are TGTGCCAGCGGCCGACTCGGGGTAGCGAGCCGGGCAGATACGCAGTATTTT. Protein sequence: CASGRLGVASRADTQYF. The genes are TRBV11-2 and TRBJ2-3; tentative D call: TRBD2 (5 bases). The V and J ends lost 8 bases and 4 bases respectively, with 25 bases between them. The CDR3 totals 17 residues. From germline, CDR1 is SGHAT and CDR2 FQNNGV.

The table lists this clonotype with a few counts. The chain recombines TRBV27 with TRBJ2-1; D possibly corresponds to TRBD1 (6 bases). CDR3 length: 13 amino acids. V was cut by 2 bases and J by 6 bases, with 8 bases left in between. Germline V gene sequence: CDR1 MNHEY, CDR2 SMNVEV (reference sequence). The CDR3, as DNA: TGTGCCAGCAGTTTACAGGGGCCCAATGAGCAGTTCTTC. Its translation: CASSLQGPNEQFF.

This clonotype has more than one count but fewer than ten. V and J are TRBV2 and TRBJ2-3, with D perhaps matching TRBD1 (6 bases). The germline V and J ends were trimmed by 3 bases and 7 bases, with 14 bases remaining between them. CDR3 length equals 14 residues. Germline CDR1 and CDR2: SNHLY and FYNNEI. CDR3 loop: CASSDGQGKHTQYF. Written as DNA, the CDR3 is TGTGCCAGCAGTGATGGGCAGGGGAAGCATACGCAGTATTTT.

This clonotype was seen many times. This sequence joins TRBV6-2 or TRBV6-3 and TRBJ2-7, with D perhaps TRBD1 (5 bases). V dropped 6 bases and J dropped 3 bases, with 15 bases sitting between them. The V gene's germline CDR1 is MNHEY and CDR2 SVGEGT. The CDR3 length is 14 residues. The CDR3 coding sequence is TGTGCCAGCAGACGTTCTGCAGGGTACTACGAGCAGTACTTC. Amino acid sequence: CASRRSAGYYEQYF.